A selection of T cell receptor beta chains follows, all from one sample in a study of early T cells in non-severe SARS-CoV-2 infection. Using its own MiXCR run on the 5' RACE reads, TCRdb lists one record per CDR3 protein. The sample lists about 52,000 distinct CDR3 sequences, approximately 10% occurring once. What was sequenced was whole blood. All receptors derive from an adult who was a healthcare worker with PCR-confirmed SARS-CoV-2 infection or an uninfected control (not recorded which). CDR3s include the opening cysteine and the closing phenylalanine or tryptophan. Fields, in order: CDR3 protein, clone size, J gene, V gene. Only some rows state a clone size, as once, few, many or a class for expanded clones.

CDR3: CAWSLGSSGPADTQYF
size: .
J: TRBJ2-3
V: TRBV30

CDR3: CASSHAPAGGPHEQYF
size: .
J: TRBJ2-7
V: TRBV6-5

CDR3: CASSRDRLNSPLHF
size: .
J: TRBJ1-6
V: TRBV9

CDR3: CASTSGQGSYEQYF
size: many
J: TRBJ2-7
V: TRBV27

CDR3: CASSPDGYSYNEQFF
size: many
J: TRBJ2-1
V: TRBV2

CDR3: CASMLSGGYGYTF
size: many
J: TRBJ1-2
V: TRBV6-1

CDR3: CSVEEPFTFF
size: many
J: TRBJ2-1
V: TRBV29-1

CDR3: CASSLVLGEGNEQFF
size: many
J: TRBJ2-1
V: TRBV28

CDR3: CASSRQDTDGYTF
size: .
J: TRBJ1-2
V: TRBV19

CDR3: CASRKDRGQGGAFF
size: few
J: TRBJ1-1
V: TRBV25-1